One sample yielded the 25 T cell receptor beta chains listed below, sequenced in a study of control samples from healthy donors and cancer patients. Sequencing was performed with immunoSEQ multiplex PCR; in TCRdb, only in-frame clones are kept and a portion is missing. The repertoire consists of about 150,000 clones, with over 85% occurring once and the leading ten covering under 8.5%. Material for sequencing was blood. Receptors were obtained from a middle-aged woman in good health.

Only a few counts were recorded for this clone. V is TRBV11-1 and J is TRBJ1-1; tentative D call: TRBD1 (5 bases). Germline V gene sequence: CDR1 SGHAT, CDR2 FQDESV (reference sequence). The ends were cut back, 4 bases at V and 1 base at J, with 10 bases in the middle. The CDR3 totals 14 residues. The CDR3 DNA is TGTGCCAGCAGCTCCAGACAGAGGAACACTGAAGCTTTCTTT. Translation: CASSSRQRNTEAFF. Based on the CDR3 plus reference TRBV11-1 and TRBJ1-1, the full variable domain is EAEVAQSPRYKITEKSQAVAFWCDPISGHATLYWYRQILGQGPELLVQFQDESVVDDSQLPKDRFSAERLKGVDSTLKIQPAELGDSAMYLCASSSRQRNTEAFFGQGTRLTVV.

This chain joins TRBV19 and TRBJ2-5; D not certain. Per the germline V gene, CDR1 is LNHDA and CDR2 is SQIVND (reference sequence). The CDR3 contains 14 residues. Trimming pared 8 bases from V and 5 bases from J, leaving 18 bases between. CDR3 nucleotides: TGTGCCAGTTCAAACGTAGACCTGGGGGAGACCCAGTACTTC. Translated, it gives CASSNVDLGETQYF.

The chain is built from TRBV5-1 and TRBJ1-3, with D hard to call. The CDR3 runs to 16 residues. Trimming shortened V by 0 bases and J by 3 bases, and 13 bases separated the two germline ends. Germline V gene lookup returns CDR1 SGHRS and CDR2 YFSETQ. For the CDR3, the DNA is TGCGCCAGCAGCTTGGCCGGATCAGACTATGGAAACACCATATATTTT. This translates into CASSLAGSDYGNTIYF.

V usage is TRBV20-1 and J usage is TRBJ2-1, with 12 bases identical to TRBD2. This CDR3 spans 17 amino acids. Germline CDR1 DFQATT, CDR2 SNEGSKA (reference sequence). Trimming removed 3 bases from V and 5 bases from J; junction bases left unmatched: 11. The CDR3, as DNA: TGCAGTGCTAGTCTCGCTAGCGGGGGGGCTCGGGACAATGAGCAGTTCTTC. It translates to CSASLASGGARDNEQFF.

The chain carries TRBV10-1 and TRBJ2-6; D might be TRBD1 (6 bases). CDR1 WNHNN and CDR2 SYGVQD come from the germline V gene (reference sequence). This CDR3 has 17 amino acids. V lost 3 bases, J lost 2 bases, and 14 bases lay in between. CDR3: CASSEGGDRPGANVLTF. The CDR3 DNA follows: TGCGCCAGCAGTGAAGGAGGAGACAGGCCTGGGGCCAACGTCCTGACTTTC.

V usage is TRBV7-2 and J usage is TRBJ1-1, with TRBD1 as a possible D gene (5 bases). Germline CDR1 and CDR2: SGHTA and FQGNSA. Trimming pared 2 bases from V and 11 bases from J, leaving 12 bases between. The CDR3 sequence is 12 residues long. CDR3 sequence: CASSLQGPKAFF. The CDR3 nucleotides read TGTGCCAGCAGCTTACAGGGCCCAAAGGCTTTCTTT.

The rearrangement links TRBV6-5 to TRBJ1-3; D not certain. In germline, CDR1 is MNHEY, CDR2 SVGAGI. The length of the CDR3 is 15 residues. V dropped 6 bases and J dropped 3 bases, with 15 bases sitting between them. The CDR3 coding sequence is TGTGCCAGCAGCGCTCGGGAAGGAAGTGGAAACACCATATATTTT. Translating gives CASSAREGSGNTIYF.

As regards this clone: Other DNA sequences in the same sample also yield this CDR3. The J gene is TRBJ1-1, the V gene TRBV12-3 or TRBV12-4; D not certain. The CDR3 totals 13 residues. Trimming shortened V by 1 base and J by 1 base, and 4 bases separated the two germline ends. CDR3 protein: CASSLVPNTEAFF. The CDR3 DNA is TGTGCCAGCAGTTTAGTACCGAACACTGAAGCTTTCTTT.

The chain links TRBV27 to TRBJ1-6, with TRBD1 matching over 7 bases. Trimming cost V 6 bases and J 7 bases; bases outside gene matches: 6. This CDR3 spans 14 amino acids. Germline V gene sequence: CDR1 MNHEY, CDR2 SMNVEV (reference sequence). The CDR3 bases are TGTGCCAGCAGAATGACAGGGAACAATTCACCCCTCCACTTT. Encoded protein: CASRMTGNNSPLHF.

J is TRBJ1-1 and V is TRBV4-1; the D is unclear. V was pared by 5 bases and J by 0 bases, with 10 bases between. Germline V lookup: CDR1 MGHRA, CDR2 YSYEKL. There are 14 residues in the CDR3. In DNA form, the CDR3 reads TGCGCCAGCAGCGCGCGAAGGGTGAACACTGAAGCTTTCTTT. Translating gives CASSARRVNTEAFF.

The chain is built from TRBV19 and TRBJ1-1; weak D call: TRBD1 (6 bases). The CDR3 spans 15 residues. Trimming stripped 5 bases from V and 0 bases from J, with 13 bases between. Germline V gene data show CDR1 as LNHDA and CDR2 as SQIVND (reference sequence). The CDR3 reads CASSSPGQMNTEAFF. In DNA, the CDR3 is TGTGCCAGTAGTTCTCCGGGACAAATGAACACTGAAGCTTTCTTT. Drawing the rest from reference TRBV19 and TRBJ1-1, the complete variable domain is DGGITQSPKYLFRKEGQNVTLSCEQNLNHDAMYWYRQDPGQGLRLIYYSQIVNDFQKGDIAEGYSVSREKKESFPLTVTSAQKNPTAFYLCASSSPGQMNTEAFFGQGTRLTVV.

This chain joins TRBV19 and TRBJ2-1; a possible D gene is TRBD1 (5 bases). CDR1 is LNHDA, CDR2 SQIVND, per germline (reference sequence). Trimming stripped 7 bases from V and 8 bases from J, with 12 bases between. The CDR3 covers 12 residues. The CDR3 protein is CASNQGNYEQFF. The CDR3 region has the DNA TGTGCCAGTAATCAGGGAAACTATGAGCAGTTCTTC.

In this sample, this clone turned up once. The genes are TRBV2 and TRBJ2-3; 7 positions agree with TRBD1. Germline V gene data show CDR1 as SNHLY and CDR2 as FYNNEI. This CDR3 is built from 14 residues. J gave up 0 bases and V 6 bases, and 3 bases lay outside the gene matches. CDR3 sequence: CASRPGQSTDTQYF. For the CDR3, the DNA is TGTGCCAGCAGGCCGGGACAGAGCACAGATACGCAGTATTTT.

The J gene is TRBJ1-2, the V gene TRBV6-5; 7 bases are a match to TRBD1. The CDR3 is 13 amino acids. The junction had 3 bases not matched to a gene; V was cut back by 2 bases and J by 6 bases. The germline V gene encodes CDR1 MNHEY and CDR2 SVGAGI. The DNA for the CDR3 is TGTGCCAGCAGTTACACTACAGGGGATGGCTACACCTTC. Its protein is CASSYTTGDGYTF.

The chain joins TRBV24-1 to TRBJ2-5; tentatively, D is TRBD2 (6 bases). Trimming removed 4 bases from V and 5 bases from J, with 10 bases in between. There are 13 residues in the CDR3. Germline CDR1 reads KGHDR; CDR2 reads SFDVKD. The CDR3 sequence: CATSEAGLETQYF. As DNA, the CDR3 is TGTGCCACCAGTGAAGCGGGTTTGGAGACCCAGTACTTC.

J is TRBJ1-2 and V is TRBV5-6, with 8 bases aligning to TRBD1. The germline CDR1 and CDR2 sequences are SGHDT and YYEEEE. This CDR3 spans 15 amino acids. V shed 0 bases and J 4 bases; nucleotides not matched to a gene: 5. DNA for the CDR3: TGTGCCAGCAGCTTGGTCGGGACAGGCAGCTATGGCTACACCTTC. Translation gives CASSLVGTGSYGYTF.

CDR3 nucleotides: TGCGCCAGCAGCGTTACAGGGTCGACCGGGACCCAGTACTTC. Its translation: CASSVTGSTGTQYF. The chain couples TRBV5-1 to TRBJ2-5; tentatively, D is TRBD1 (6 bases). V was clipped by 4 bases and J by 7 bases, with 17 bases between them. The CDR3 length is 14 residues. CDR1 is SGHRS and CDR2 is YFSETQ in the germline V gene.

The gene calls are TRBV4-2 and TRBJ2-7; TRBD1 matches at 7 bases. The CDR3 contains 15 residues. The J segment lost 3 bases and the V segment lost 0 bases, leaving 5 bases of the junction unmatched. From germline, CDR1 is LGHNA and CDR2 YNFKEQ. CDR3 amino acids: CASSQERTGIYEQYF. The CDR3 region has the DNA TGTGCCAGCAGCCAAGAGAGGACAGGAATCTACGAGCAGTACTTC.

The rearrangement links TRBV6-5 to TRBJ1-4; D unclear. The CDR3 covers 14 residues. Between the trimmed V and J ends, which lost 8 bases and 0 bases, there was a span of 10 bases. Germline values: CDR1 MNHEY, CDR2 SVGAGI. The CDR3 here is CASGRRTTNEKLFF. DNA for the CDR3: TGTGCCAGCGGGAGAAGGACAACTAATGAAAAACTGTTTTTT.

The chain combines TRBV28 with TRBJ1-4; D is ambiguous. Germline-derived CDR1 and CDR2 are MDHEN and SYDVKM. Trimming cost V 3 bases and J 6 bases, with 11 bases left between them. The CDR3 is made up of 14 amino acids. DNA of the CDR3: TGTGCCAGCAGTTTGCAGGCTGGCTATGAAAAACTGTTTTTT. Translated: CASSLQAGYEKLFF. Full variable domain (missing parts from reference TRBV28 and TRBJ1-4): DVKVTQSSRYLVKRTGEKVFLECVQDMDHENMFWYRQDPGLGLRLIYFSYDVKMKEKGDIPEGYSVSREKKERFSLILESASTNQTSMYLCASSLQAGYEKLFFGSGTQLSVL.

The chain has TRBV18 and TRBJ1-1; D call uncertain. The CDR3 is made up of 17 amino acids. From germline, CDR1 is KGHSH and CDR2 LQKENI. V shed 2 bases and J shed 1 base, with 17 bases lying between them. The CDR3 DNA sequence: TGTGCCAGCTCACCATCAGAAGATCGGAGGAGGAACACTGAAGCTTTCTTT. Translation: CASSPSEDRRRNTEAFF.

V usage is TRBV6-6 and J usage is TRBJ1-5; D is undetermined. The CDR3 is 14 residues long. Germline V gene sequence: CDR1 MNHNY, CDR2 SVGAGI (reference sequence). V dropped 3 bases and J dropped 7 bases, with 13 bases sitting between them. The CDR3 spells CASSYGPQRQPQHF. The DNA for the CDR3 is TGTGCCAGCAGTTATGGGCCCCAGAGGCAGCCCCAGCATTTT.

The chain has TRBV27 and TRBJ2-3; 8 positions match TRBD1. Losses at the gene ends were 4 bases for V and 1 base for J; bases not matched to a gene: 4. Germline V CDR1 and CDR2: MNHEY, SMNVEV (reference sequence). This CDR3 has 15 amino acids. CDR3 sequence (DNA): TGTGCCAGCAGTTCAACGGACAGGGGCACAGATACGCAGTATTTT. The encoded protein is CASSSTDRGTDTQYF.

V usage is TRBV6-6 and J usage is TRBJ1-1, with a possible D match to TRBD1 (5 bases). The CDR3 length is 13 residues. Trimming shortened V by 5 bases and J by 2 bases, and 9 bases separated the two germline ends. CDR1 is MNHNY, CDR2 SVGAGI, per germline (reference sequence). The CDR3 DNA is TGTGCCAGCAGTACGGGGGAAAACACTGAAGCTTTCTTT. Translating it yields CASSTGENTEAFF.

This chain uses TRBV7-9 with TRBJ1-3, with D uncertain. This CDR3 has 14 amino acids. V shed 5 bases and J shed 0 bases, with 8 bases lying between them. The germline CDR1 and CDR2 sequences are SEHNR and FQNEAQ (reference sequence). Written as DNA, the CDR3 is TGTGCCAGCAGCCCCAGTATCTCTGGAAACACCATATATTTT. Translation gives CASSPSISGNTIYF.